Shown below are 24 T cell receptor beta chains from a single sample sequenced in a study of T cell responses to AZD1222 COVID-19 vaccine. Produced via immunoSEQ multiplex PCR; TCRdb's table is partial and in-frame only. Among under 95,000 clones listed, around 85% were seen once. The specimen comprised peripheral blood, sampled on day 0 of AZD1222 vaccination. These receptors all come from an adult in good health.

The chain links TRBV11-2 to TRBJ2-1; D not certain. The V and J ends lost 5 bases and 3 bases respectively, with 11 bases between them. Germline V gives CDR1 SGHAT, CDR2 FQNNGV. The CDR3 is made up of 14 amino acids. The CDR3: CASSGDRIYNEQFF. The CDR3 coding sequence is TGTGCCAGCAGCGGGGATCGGATCTACAATGAGCAGTTCTTC.

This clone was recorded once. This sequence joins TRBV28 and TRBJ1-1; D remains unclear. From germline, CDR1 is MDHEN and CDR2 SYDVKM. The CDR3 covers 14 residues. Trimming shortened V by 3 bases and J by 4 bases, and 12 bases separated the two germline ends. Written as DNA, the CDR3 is TGTGCCAGCAGTTTTCAGTCAAGCGGCACTGAAGCTTTCTTT. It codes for CASSFQSSGTEAFF.

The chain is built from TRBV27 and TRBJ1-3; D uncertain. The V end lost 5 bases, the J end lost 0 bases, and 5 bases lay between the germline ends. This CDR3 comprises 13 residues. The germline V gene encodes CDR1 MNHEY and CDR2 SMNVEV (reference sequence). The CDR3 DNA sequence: TGTGCCAGCAGTCCCCACTCTGGAAACACCATATATTTT. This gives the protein CASSPHSGNTIYF.

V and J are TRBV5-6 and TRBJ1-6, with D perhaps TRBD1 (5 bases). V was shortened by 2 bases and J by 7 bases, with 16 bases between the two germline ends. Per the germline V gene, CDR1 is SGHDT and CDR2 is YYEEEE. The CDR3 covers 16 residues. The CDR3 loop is CASSLGSGAANSPLHF. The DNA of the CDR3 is TGTGCCAGCAGCTTAGGGAGCGGGGCCGCAAATTCACCCCTCCACTTT.

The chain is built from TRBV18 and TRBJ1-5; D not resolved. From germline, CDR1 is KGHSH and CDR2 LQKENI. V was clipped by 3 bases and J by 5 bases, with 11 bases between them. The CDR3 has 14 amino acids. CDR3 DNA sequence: TGTGCCAGCTCACCCGGGCCGGACGATCAGCCCCAGCATTTT. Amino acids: CASSPGPDDQPQHF.

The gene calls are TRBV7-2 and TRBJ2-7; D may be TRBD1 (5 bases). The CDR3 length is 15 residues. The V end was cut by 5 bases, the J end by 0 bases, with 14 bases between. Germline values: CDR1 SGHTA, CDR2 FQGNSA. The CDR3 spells CASSGRVSSSYEQYF. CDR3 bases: TGTGCCAGCAGCGGCAGGGTTTCGTCCTCCTACGAGCAGTACTTC.

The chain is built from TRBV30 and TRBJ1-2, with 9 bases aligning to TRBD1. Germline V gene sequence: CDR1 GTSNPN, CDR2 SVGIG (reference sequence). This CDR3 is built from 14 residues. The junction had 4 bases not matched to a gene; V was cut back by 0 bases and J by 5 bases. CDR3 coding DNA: TGTGCCTGGAGTGTCGGACAGGGGTTTTATGGCTACACCTTC. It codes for CAWSVGQGFYGYTF.

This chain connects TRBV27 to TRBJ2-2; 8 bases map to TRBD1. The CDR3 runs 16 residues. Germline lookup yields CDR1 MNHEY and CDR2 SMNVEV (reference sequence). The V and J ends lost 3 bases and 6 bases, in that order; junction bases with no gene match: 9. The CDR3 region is CASSFWNRGESGELFF. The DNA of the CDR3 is TGTGCCAGCAGTTTCTGGAACAGGGGGGAATCCGGGGAGCTGTTTTTT.

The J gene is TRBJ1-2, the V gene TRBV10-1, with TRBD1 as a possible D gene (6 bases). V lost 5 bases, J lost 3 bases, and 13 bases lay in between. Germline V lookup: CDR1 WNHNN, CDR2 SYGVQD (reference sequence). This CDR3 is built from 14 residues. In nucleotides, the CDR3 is TGCGCCAGCAGTCCGGGGTCAGGGGACTATGGCTACACCTTC. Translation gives CASSPGSGDYGYTF.

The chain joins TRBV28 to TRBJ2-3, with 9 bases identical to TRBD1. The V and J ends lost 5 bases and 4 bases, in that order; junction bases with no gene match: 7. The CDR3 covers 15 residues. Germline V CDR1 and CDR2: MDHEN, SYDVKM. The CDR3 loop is CASSRRDREADTQYF. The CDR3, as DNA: TGTGCCAGCAGTCGCCGGGACAGGGAGGCAGATACGCAGTATTTT.

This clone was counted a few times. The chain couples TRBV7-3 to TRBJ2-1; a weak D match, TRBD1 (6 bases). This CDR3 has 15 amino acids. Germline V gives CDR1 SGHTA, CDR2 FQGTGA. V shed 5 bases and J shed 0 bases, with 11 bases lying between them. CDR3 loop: CASSITGSSYNEQFF. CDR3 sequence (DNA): TGTGCCAGCAGCATCACAGGGAGCTCCTACAATGAGCAGTTCTTC.

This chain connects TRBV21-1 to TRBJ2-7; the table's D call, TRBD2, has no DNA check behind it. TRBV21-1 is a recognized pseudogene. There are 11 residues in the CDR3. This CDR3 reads CAIQPRDEQYF. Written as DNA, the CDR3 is TGTGCCATCCAGCCTCGGGACGAGCAGTACTTC.

CDR3 nucleotides: TGTGCCAGCAGCCAGGACGGAGCTAACTATGGCTACACCTTC. It specifies CASSQDGANYGYTF. The V gene is TRBV6-6, the J gene TRBJ1-2; D is unclear. The V and J ends lost 6 bases and 0 bases respectively, with 11 bases between them. Germline CDR1 reads MNHNY; CDR2 reads SVGAGI (reference sequence). There are 14 residues in the CDR3.

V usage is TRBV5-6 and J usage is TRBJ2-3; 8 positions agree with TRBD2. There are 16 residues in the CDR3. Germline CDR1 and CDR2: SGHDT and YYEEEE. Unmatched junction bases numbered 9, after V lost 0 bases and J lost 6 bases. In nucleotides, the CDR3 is TGTGCCAGCAGCTTGGGAGCCGGGACTAGATCTGATACGCAGTATTTT. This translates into CASSLGAGTRSDTQYF.

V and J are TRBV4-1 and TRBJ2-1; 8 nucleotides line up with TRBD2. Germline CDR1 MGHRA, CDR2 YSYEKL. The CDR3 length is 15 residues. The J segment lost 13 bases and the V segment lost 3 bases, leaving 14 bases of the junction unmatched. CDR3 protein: CASSHPSGLVHAQFF. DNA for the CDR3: TGCGCCAGCAGCCATCCATCGGGACTAGTCCACGCCCAGTTCTTC.

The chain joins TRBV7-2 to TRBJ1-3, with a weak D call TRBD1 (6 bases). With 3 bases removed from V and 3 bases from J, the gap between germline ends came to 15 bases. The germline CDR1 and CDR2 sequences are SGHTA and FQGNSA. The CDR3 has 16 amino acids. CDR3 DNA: TGTGCCAGCAGCTTCTCTGGACAGACAGTTGGAAACACCATATATTTT. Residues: CASSFSGQTVGNTIYF. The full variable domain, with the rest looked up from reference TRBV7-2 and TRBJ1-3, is GAGVSQSPSNKVTEKGKDVELRCDPISGHTALYWYRQSLGQGLEFLIYFQGNSAPDKSGLPSDRFSAERTGGSVSTLTIQRTQQEDSAVYLCASSFSGQTVGNTIYFGEGSWLTVV.

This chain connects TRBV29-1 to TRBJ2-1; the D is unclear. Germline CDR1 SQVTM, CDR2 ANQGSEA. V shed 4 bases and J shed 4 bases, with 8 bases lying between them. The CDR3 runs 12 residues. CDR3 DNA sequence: TGCAGCGTTGGGCAGGATTACAATGAGCAGTTCTTC. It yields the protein CSVGQDYNEQFF.

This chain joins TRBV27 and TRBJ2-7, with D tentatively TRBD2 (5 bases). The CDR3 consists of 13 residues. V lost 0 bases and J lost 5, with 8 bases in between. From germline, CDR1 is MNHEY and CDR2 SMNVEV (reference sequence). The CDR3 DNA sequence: TGTGCCAGCAGTTTATCGAGGGCCCACGAGCAGTACTTC. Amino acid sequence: CASSLSRAHEQYF.

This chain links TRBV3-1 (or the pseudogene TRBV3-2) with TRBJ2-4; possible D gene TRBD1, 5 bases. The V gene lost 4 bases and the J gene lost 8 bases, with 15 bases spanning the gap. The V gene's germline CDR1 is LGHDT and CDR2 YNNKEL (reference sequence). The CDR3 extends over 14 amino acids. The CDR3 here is CASSPDSLRDIQYF. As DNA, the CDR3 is TGTGCCAGCAGCCCTGACAGCCTCCGGGACATTCAGTACTTC.

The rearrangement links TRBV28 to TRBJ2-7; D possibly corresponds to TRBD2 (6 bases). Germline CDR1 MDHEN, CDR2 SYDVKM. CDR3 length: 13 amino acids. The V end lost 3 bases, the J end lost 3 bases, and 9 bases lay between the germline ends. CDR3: CASSFPGGYEQYF. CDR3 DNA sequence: TGTGCCAGCAGTTTCCCCGGGGGCTACGAGCAGTACTTC. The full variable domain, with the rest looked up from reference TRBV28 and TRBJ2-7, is DVKVTQSSRYLVKRTGEKVFLECVQDMDHENMFWYRQDPGLGLRLIYFSYDVKMKEKGDIPEGYSVSREKKERFSLILESASTNQTSMYLCASSFPGGYEQYFGPGTRLTVT.

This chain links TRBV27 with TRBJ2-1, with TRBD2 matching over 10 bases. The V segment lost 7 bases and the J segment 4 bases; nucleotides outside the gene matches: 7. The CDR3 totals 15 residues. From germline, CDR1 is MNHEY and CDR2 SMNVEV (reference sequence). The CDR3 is CASTRWTSGYNEQFF. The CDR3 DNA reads TGTGCCAGCACCCGATGGACTAGCGGTTACAATGAGCAGTTCTTC.

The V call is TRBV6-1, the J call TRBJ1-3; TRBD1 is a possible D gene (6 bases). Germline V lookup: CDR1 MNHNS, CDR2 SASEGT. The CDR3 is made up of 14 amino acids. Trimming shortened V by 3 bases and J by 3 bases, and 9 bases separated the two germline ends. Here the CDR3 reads CASSEGAGGNTIYF. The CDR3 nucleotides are TGTGCCAGCAGTGAGGGGGCAGGTGGAAACACCATATATTTT.

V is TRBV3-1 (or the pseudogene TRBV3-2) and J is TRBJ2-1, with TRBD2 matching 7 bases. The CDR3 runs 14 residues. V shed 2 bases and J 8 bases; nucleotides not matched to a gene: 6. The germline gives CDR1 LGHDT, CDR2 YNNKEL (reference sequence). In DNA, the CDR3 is TGTGCCAGCAGCCAACGGGAGGTGGTCGATGAGCAGTTCTTC. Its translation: CASSQREVVDEQFF.

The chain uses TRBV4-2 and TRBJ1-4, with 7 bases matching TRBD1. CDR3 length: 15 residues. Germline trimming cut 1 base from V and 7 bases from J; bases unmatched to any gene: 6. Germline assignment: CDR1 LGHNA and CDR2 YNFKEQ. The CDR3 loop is CASSQVQGDGEKLFF. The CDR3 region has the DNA TGTGCCAGCAGCCAAGTTCAGGGGGACGGTGAAAAACTGTTTTTT.